The source of this TCR beta chain is a study of blood T cell repertoires in COVID-19. At the level of the study: Samples representing acute and convalescent COVID-19 were sourced from the United States, Italy and Spain.

Assay: immunoSEQ multiplex PCR; the TCRdb copy retains only in-frame clones and omits some. The top ten clones hold more than 0.85% of a sample with around 310,000 clones, nearly 90% of them seen once. V was shortened by 6 bases and J by 2 bases, with 6 bases between the two germline ends. CDR1 LNHDA and CDR2 SQIVND come from the germline V gene (reference sequence). The CDR3 consists of 12 residues. This TCR derives from a middle-aged woman with COVID-19, enrolled during active disease. Material for sequencing was peripheral blood. The chain joins TRBV19 to TRBJ2-3; D is uncertain. The CDR3 DNA reads TGTGCCAGTAGCTTTATCACAGATACGCAGTATTTT. Translating it yields CASSFITDTQYF.